This entry describes one T cell receptor (beta chain). In the study's own analysis: Amplified reference gene primers provided the basis for estimating nucleated cell counts. Sequencing was performed with immunoSEQ multiplex PCR; in TCRdb, only in-frame clones are kept and a portion is missing. That table gives V, J and clone size, and the DNA gave D and trimming. Of about 200,000 clones in the sample, 80% were seen once. This entry belongs to a study of blood T cell repertoires in COVID-19. At the level of the study: The samples span acute and convalescent COVID-19 from the United States, Italy and Spain. In each case, the material was cDNA or gDNA derived from T cells, B-cell-depleted T cells, or PBMCs.

V dropped 4 bases and J dropped 7; count of bases not matched to a gene: 6. CDR3 length: 14 residues. Germline CDR1 reads SGHNT; CDR2 reads YYREEE (reference sequence). V is TRBV5-4 and J is TRBJ2-1, with 9 nucleotides matching TRBD1. The specimen was peripheral blood. This clonotype originated in a woman aged 65 to 85 with acute or convalescent COVID-19. The chain's CDR3 is CASSPRTGENEQFF. CDR3 coding DNA: TGTGCCAGCAGCCCCAGGACAGGGGAAAATGAGCAGTTCTTC.